The sequence of this T cell receptor beta chain was determined in a study of OX40 agonist ivuxolimab in advanced cancers. Across the whole study: Partial responses were achieved by three patients, one with hepatocellular carcinoma and two with cutaneous melanoma.

Assay used: immunoSEQ multiplex PCR; TCRdb lists only in-frame clones, some missing. In the table there are approximately 63,000 clones, about four fifths of which are singletons. V lost 8 bases, J lost 9 bases, and 26 bases lay in between. This CDR3 region has 15 residues. Germline values: CDR1 MNHEY, CDR2 SVGAGI. The table lists this clone with a count of one. Antigen unknown. Study results and limitations: At 0.1 to 3.0 mg/kg and by week 6, CD4+ and CD8+ T cells in the blood had expanded clonally. Among the nonresponders, some also had low normalized T-cell clonal expansion. The 0.1-3.0 mg/kg partial responders had among the lowest clonal expansion.

V is TRBV6-5 and J is TRBJ2-7; tentatively, D is TRBD2 (6 bases). The source is an adult with an advanced solid tumor such as melanoma, head and neck, liver or kidney cancer. The specimen was CD4+ or CD8+ T cells sorted from blood, collected in a trial of the OX40 agonist ivuxolimab. The CDR3 here is CASVRSRRDLSGQYF. The CDR3 DNA reads as TGTGCCAGCGTAAGATCCAGGAGGGACCTCTCGGGGCAGTACTTC.